One TCR beta chain is described in this entry. This record comes from a study of blood T cell repertoires in COVID-19. V gave up 8 bases and J gave up 1 base, with 13 bases separating them. Germline V gene lookup returns CDR1 LNHDA and CDR2 SQIVND (reference sequence). The CDR3 sequence is 14 residues long. The table came from immunoSEQ multiplex PCR; TCRdb's copy has only in-frame clones and leaves some out. The table includes under 300,000 clones, less than 85% detected once. The TCR was taken from a human donor with COVID-19, enrolled during active disease. The donor label of this sample is uncertain. The sample taken for sequencing was peripheral blood. The chain links TRBV19 to TRBJ2-3, with a tentative D call TRBD2 (5 bases). CDR3 sequence: CASGGGGRTDTQYF. CDR3 nucleotide sequence: TGTGCCAGTGGAGGTGGCGGCCGCACAGATACGCAGTATTTT.